The 17 T cell receptor beta chains given below trace back to one sample, sequenced in a study of T cells in Graves' hyperthyroidism and ophthalmopathy. RNA transcripts gave rise to amplified TCR beta CDR3 regions. The HTBI set primed first-round TCR CDR3 RT-PCR. TCRdb redid the calling of the multiplex PCR reads with MiXCR, one entry per CDR3 protein. The top ten hold roughly 12% of the sample, which has 45,000 to 75,000 distinct CDR3 sequences, 49% seen once. Sequencing used blood. All receptors come from a young woman with Graves' ophthalmopathy.

This clonotype showed up many times. A single base separates this from a much larger clone, so it may be a read error. V is TRBV4-2 and J is TRBJ1-6; 10 bases line up with TRBD1. Germline CDR1 reads LGHNA; CDR2 reads YNFKEQ. This CDR3 spans 15 amino acids. CDR3 DNA sequence: TGTGCCAGCAGCCAAGGGGGGACAGGGGTTTCACCCCCCCACTTT. Translated: CASSQGGTGVSPPHF.

J is TRBJ1-2 and V is TRBV7-9; possibly TRBD1 for D (6 bases). Germline lookup yields CDR1 SEHNR and CDR2 FQNEAQ (reference sequence). With 5 bases removed from V and 8 bases from J, the gap between germline ends came to 18 bases. This CDR3 contains 14 residues. CDR3 nucleotide sequence: TGTGCCAGCAGCCGAGGGGGAAACGGAGGCGGCTACACCTTC. Its protein product is CASSRGGNGGGYTF. Combining the CDR3 with reference TRBV7-9 and TRBJ1-2 gives the whole variable domain DTGVSQNPRHKITKRGQNVTFRCDPISEHNRLYWYRQTLGQGPEFLTYFQNEAQLEKSRLLSDRFSAERPKGSFSTLEIQRTEQGDSAMYLCASSRGGNGGGYTFGSGTRLTVV.

This clonotype was counted at least ten times. CDR3 nucleotide sequence: TGTGCCAGCAGCTTATGCCGGGACCCTCGCGCCAAAGAGACCCAGTACTTC. This codes for CASSLCRDPRAKETQYF. The rearrangement uses TRBV7-3 and TRBJ2-5; TRBD1 or TRBD2 may be the D gene (5 bases each). From germline, CDR1 is SGHTA and CDR2 FQGTGA. The V end lost 2 bases, the J end lost 3 bases, and 19 bases lay between the germline ends. The CDR3 loop spans 17 amino acids.

This clonotype is medium-sized by share. The CDR3 DNA is TGTGCCAGCAGTTTGACAGGGAATGGCTACACCTTC. Encoded protein: CASSLTGNGYTF. The chain has TRBV2 and TRBJ1-2; 7 nucleotides line up with TRBD1. Germline CDR1 is SNHLY and CDR2 is FYNNEI. CDR3 length: 12 residues. V dropped 5 bases and J dropped 6; count of bases not matched to a gene: 3.

This clonotype was seen at least ten times. J is TRBJ1-4 and V is TRBV9, with D maybe TRBD1 (5 bases). This CDR3 spans 15 amino acids. The V end was cut by 2 bases, the J end by 8 bases, with 16 bases between. The germline V gene encodes CDR1 SGDLS and CDR2 YYNGEE. CDR3 DNA sequence: TGTGCCAGCAGCGTCACCGGGGGGTGGGAGGAAAAACTGTTTTTT. It specifies CASSVTGGWEEKLFF.

This clonotype was seen more than once but under ten times. The gene calls are TRBV18 and TRBJ1-2; perhaps TRBD1 as D (5 bases). Germline CDR1 reads KGHSH; CDR2 reads LQKENI. The V end lost 6 bases, the J end lost 4 bases, and 12 bases lay between the germline ends. The CDR3 is made up of 13 amino acids. The CDR3, as DNA: TGTGCCAGCTCGCCGAGACAGCCCTATGGCTACACCTTC. It specifies CASSPRQPYGYTF.

This clonotype has at least ten counts. The genes are TRBV2 and TRBJ2-1, with a weak D call TRBD2 (5 bases). Germline V gene sequence: CDR1 SNHLY, CDR2 FYNNEI. This CDR3 spans 13 amino acids. CDR3 bases: TGTTTGTCGAACGGAGGAAACTACAATGAGCAGTTCTTC. As protein: CLSNGGNYNEQFF.

The rearrangement uses TRBV24-1 and TRBJ2-7; 7 bases match TRBD2. The CDR3 contains 14 residues. Germline V gene sequence: CDR1 KGHDR, CDR2 SFDVKD. V shed 6 bases, J shed 0 bases, and the junction held 4 bases outside the gene matches. For the CDR3, the DNA is TGTGCCACCAGTATGGCTAGCGGCTCCTACGAGCAGTACTTC. Translation gives CATSMASGSYEQYF.

This clonotype has ten or more counts. V and J are TRBV4-1 and TRBJ1-2; D unresolved. Looked up from germline, CDR1 is MGHRA and CDR2 is YSYEKL. Trimming left V 7 bases short and J 8 bases short, with 23 bases between. This CDR3 contains 15 residues. In nucleotides, the CDR3 is TGCGCCAGCACCCGAGTCCCAGGCCCACTTGGGGGCTACACCTTC. This sequence encodes CASTRVPGPLGGYTF.

This clonotype was counted once. The junction departs from germline at one end; a sequencing error may be responsible. J is TRBJ1-1 and V is TRBV19; TRBD1 matches 7 bases. CDR1 is LNHDA and CDR2 is SQIVND in the germline V gene (reference sequence). This CDR3 comprises 15 residues. CDR3 sequence reads: CASSIRGRANTEAFF. CDR3 in DNA: TGTGCCAGTAGTATAAGGGGGCGAGCGAACACTGAAGCCTTCTTT.

In its sample, this clonotype was seen many times. A much larger clonotype is one base distant, so this may be a read error. This rearrangement joins TRBV7-3 to TRBJ2-7, with D unresolved. The length of the CDR3 is 15 residues. Per germline, CDR1 SGHTA and CDR2 FQGTGA. Trimming stripped 4 bases from V and 3 bases from J, with 16 bases between. The CDR3 sequence: CASSSQNGSFYEQYF. CDR3 coding DNA: TGTGCCAGCAGCTCGCAAAACGGTTCCTTCTACGAGCAGTACTTC.

The chain joins TRBV20-1 to TRBJ2-4; D uncertain. The CDR3 has 12 amino acids. Germline values: CDR1 DFQATT, CDR2 SNEGSKA (reference sequence). The V end was cut by 3 bases, the J end by 6 bases, with 9 bases between. CDR3 nucleotide sequence: TGCAGTGCTAGGCGGACGGGAAACATTCAGTACTTC. Amino acid sequence: CSARRTGNIQYF.

V is TRBV10-3 and J is TRBJ2-7; 10 bases are a match to TRBD1. V trimming: 6 bases; J trimming: 4 bases; junction bases outside the gene matches: 6. The germline CDR1 and CDR2 sequences are ENHRY and SYGVKD. The CDR3 is made up of 14 amino acids. CDR3 sequence reads: CAISQGQGHYEQYF. DNA of the CDR3: TGTGCCATCAGCCAGGGACAGGGGCATTACGAGCAGTACTTC.

This clonotype was recorded at least ten times. The V and J genes are TRBV28 and TRBJ1-2; maybe TRBD1 (6 bases). The CDR3 runs to 14 residues. V was pared by 5 bases and J by 5 bases, with 15 bases between. The germline gives CDR1 MDHEN, CDR2 SYDVKM. The CDR3 reads CASSEGGIGYGYTF. DNA for the CDR3: TGTGCCAGCAGTGAGGGGGGGATTGGGTATGGCTACACCTTC.

Details on this clonotype: A read error may explain this, as a much larger clone is one base away. It is likely a read error, because the conserved phenylalanine at the end of the CDR3 is missing. J is TRBJ2-7 and V is TRBV28; D is unclear. From germline, CDR1 is MDHEN and CDR2 SYDVKM. CDR3 length: 14 amino acids. V shed 2 bases and J shed 2 bases, with 10 bases lying between them. The CDR3 loop reads CASSLMAPPYEQYL. The CDR3 DNA is TGTGCCAGCAGTTTAATGGCACCCCCCTACGAGCAGTACCTC.

In regard to this clonotype: A much bigger clone sits one base away, suggesting this may be a read error. This sequence joins TRBV3-1 and TRBJ2-7; D is possibly TRBD2 (5 bases). The CDR3 is 15 residues long. Germline V gene sequence: CDR1 LGHDT, CDR2 YNNKEL (reference sequence). This chain's CDR3 is CASSQVSGPLYEQHF. The CDR3 DNA reads as TGTGCCAGCAGCCAAGTAAGCGGCCCCCTTTACGAGCAGCACTTC.

The genes are TRBV20-1 and TRBJ1-1, with a weak D call TRBD1 (5 bases). Per the germline V gene, CDR1 is DFQATT and CDR2 is SNEGSKA (reference sequence). CDR3 size: 15 residues. V was trimmed by 6 bases and J by 11 bases, leaving 28 bases between them. CDR3 in DNA: TGCAGTGCACCTAGACTAGCGGGAATGGACAATGAGGCTTTCTTT. Residues: CSAPRLAGMDNEAFF.